The source of this T cell receptor beta chain is a study of T cell responses to AZD1222 COVID-19 vaccine. Whole-study results and caveats: The repertoires were collected only after the peak T cell response. Donors were chiefly white British, with a greater number of females, and clonal diversity was perhaps underestimated. The number of AZD1222 recipients seropositive at baseline was only six. Vaccine-associated CD4 TCRs spanned spike, dominant at 160-218 and 743-854.

Using immunoSEQ multiplex PCR, the repertoire was profiled, and TCRdb retains in-frame clones only, with some absent. The sample records about 94,000 clones, around 85% being singletons. As for this clone: What it binds is not known.

CDR1 is LGHNA and CDR2 is YNFKEQ in the germline V gene. The CDR3 extends over 16 amino acids. Trimming cost V 4 bases and J 6 bases; bases outside gene matches: 9. This sequence joins TRBV4-2 and TRBJ1-6; 7 bases match TRBD1. The sequenced sample was peripheral blood, obtained 28 days after the second AZD1222 dose. This clonotype was obtained from an adult who received the AZD1222 COVID-19 vaccine. CDR3 in amino acids: CASSREDTGVNSPLHF. CDR3 in DNA: TGTGCCAGCAGCCGAGAAGATACAGGGGTTAATTCACCCCTCCACTTT.